Listed here are 10 T cell receptor beta chains from one sample, sequenced in a study of T cells after yellow fever vaccination. One entry per CDR3 protein results from TCRdb running MiXCR on the 5' RACE reads. The table lists 500,000 to 650,000 distinct CDR3 sequences, less than 20% of them singletons. The starting material was PBMCs, obtained about 5 days after the first yellow fever vaccination. These TCRs come from a man younger than 35 who received the YFV17D yellow fever vaccine.

This chain connects TRBV7-2 to TRBJ2-1; no reliable D call. The ends were cut back, 1 base at V and 11 bases at J, with 18 bases in the middle. CDR3 size: 15 residues. Looked up from germline, CDR1 is SGHTA and CDR2 is FQGNSA. The chain's CDR3 is CASSLGPRLGDKQFF. CDR3 nucleotide sequence: TGTGCCAGCAGCTTAGGGCCCCGGCTGGGCGATAAGCAGTTCTTC.

This clonotype showed up just a few times. The V and J genes are TRBV20-1 and TRBJ1-6; TRBD1 aligns across 8 bases. Germline CDR1 DFQATT, CDR2 SNEGSKA (reference sequence). The ends lost 3 bases at V and 8 bases at J; junction bases unmatched: 9. This CDR3 contains 15 residues. The DNA of the CDR3 is TGCAGTGCTAGGTCGGTAGGACAGGGTCATTCACCCCTCCACTTT. It translates to CSARSVGQGHSPLHF.

This clonotype was detected many times. The rearrangement uses TRBV7-3 and TRBJ2-2; 10 bases map to TRBD1. This CDR3 spans 14 amino acids. Trimming at V came to 5 bases and at J to 8 bases, leaving 5 bases not matched to a gene. In germline, CDR1 is SGHTA, CDR2 FQGTGA. The CDR3 loop is CASSRQGAAGELFF. The CDR3, as DNA: TGTGCCAGCAGCAGACAGGGGGCGGCGGGGGAGCTGTTTTTT. Together with reference TRBV7-3 and TRBJ2-2, the CDR3 gives the full variable domain: GAGVSQTPSNKVTEKGKYVELRCDPISGHTALYWYRQSLGQGPEFLIYFQGTGAADDSGLPNDRFFAVRPEGSVSTLKIQRTERGDSAVYLCASSRQGAAGELFFGEGSRLTVL.

This clonotype appeared many times. The CDR3 DNA reads TGTGCCAGCAGCCCGACCGCGGGTTCACCCCTCCACTTT. Translation gives CASSPTAGSPLHF. This chain uses TRBV7-9 with TRBJ1-6, with D uncertain. Deletions cut 5 bases from V and 9 bases from J, with 11 bases between. Germline V gene lookup returns CDR1 SEHNR and CDR2 FQNEAQ (reference sequence). The CDR3 sequence is 13 residues long.

This clonotype was observed a few times. The chain joins TRBV9 to TRBJ1-3; 10 nucleotides agree with TRBD1. Germline-derived CDR1 and CDR2 are SGDLS and YYNGEE. The trim removed 3 bases at V and 2 bases at J, leaving 8 bases unmatched. The CDR3 extends over 17 amino acids. CDR3 bases: TGTGCCAGCAGCGACCCTCCCGGACAGGGGGCTGGAAACACCATATATTTT. The encoded protein is CASSDPPGQGAGNTIYF.

The chain joins TRBV20-1 to TRBJ2-5; weak D call: TRBD1 (5 bases). The CDR3 has 13 residues. Germline CDR1 DFQATT, CDR2 SNEGSKA (reference sequence). The V and J ends lost 3 bases and 4 bases respectively, with 12 bases between them. CDR3 region: CSASRVAGETQYF. The CDR3 nucleotides are TGCAGTGCTAGCAGGGTTGCCGGAGAGACCCAGTACTTC.

The chain uses TRBV10-3 and TRBJ2-3; 10 bases align to TRBD2. Germline-derived CDR1 and CDR2 are ENHRY and SYGVKD. This CDR3 spans 17 amino acids. J lost 6 bases, V lost 6 bases, and 15 bases had no gene match. The CDR3 is CAISEKGASGGVDTQYF. As DNA, the CDR3 is TGTGCCATCAGCGAAAAAGGGGCTAGCGGGGGCGTTGATACGCAGTATTTT.

On this clonotype: Given the absence of the conserved phenylalanine or tryptophan at the CDR3 end, a read error is likely. The V gene is TRBV27, the J gene TRBJ2-2; D gene uncertain. Germline V lookup: CDR1 MNHEY, CDR2 SMNVEV (reference sequence). V was clipped by 4 bases and J by 7 bases, with 4 bases between them. The CDR3 loop spans 11 amino acids. CDR3 sequence (DNA): TGTGCCAGCAGTTCCCACGGGGAGCTGTTTCTT. Its translation: CASSSHGELFL.

This clonotype appeared a few times. This sequence joins TRBV11-2 and TRBJ1-1; D may be TRBD1 (6 bases). The germline V gene encodes CDR1 SGHAT and CDR2 FQNNGV. Trimming shortened V by 5 bases and J by 0 bases, and 22 bases separated the two germline ends. This CDR3 has 18 residues. CDR3 DNA: TGTGCCAGCAGCCCTCTTCAACCGACAGGTCTGATGAACACTGAAGCTTTCTTT. Translating gives CASSPLQPTGLMNTEAFF.

This chain's CDR3 is CASSKMVGPDYNEQFF. The CDR3 DNA reads TGTGCCAGCAGCAAAATGGTCGGGCCTGATTACAATGAGCAGTTCTTC. The chain recombines TRBV7-3 with TRBJ2-1; D is undetermined. Trimming stripped 5 bases from V and 4 bases from J, with 18 bases between. Germline V lookup: CDR1 SGHTA, CDR2 FQGTGA. The CDR3 loop spans 16 amino acids.